The rows below give T cell receptor beta chains drawn from one sample of a study of blood T cell repertoires in COVID-19. TCRdb's copy holds only in-frame clones and misses some; the assay was immunoSEQ multiplex PCR. The table includes under 250,000 clones, 65% to 90% detected once. Sequenced: PBMCs or T cells enriched from blood (not recorded which). The receptors come from a woman aged 45-60 years with acute COVID-19. Both conserved end residues are trimmed from each CDR3. Each record gives: J gene, V gene, clone size, CDR3 protein. Clone sizes are given selectively: once, few, many, or a class where the clone is expanded.

TRBJ1-2 TRBV5-1 - ASSGTGLNYGYT
TRBJ2-2 TRBV19 - ASRRTSGGTNTGELF
TRBJ1-4 TRBV18 - ASSPSSTNEKLF
TRBJ2-3 TRBV30 - AWVGPATDTQY
TRBJ1-4 TRBV6-1 - ASSARTGGDAREKLF
TRBJ1-2 TRBV29-1 - SVGYREYVGYT
TRBJ1-1 TRBV30 - ASRERGWNTEAF
TRBJ1-5 TRBV7-9 - ASSPGGRHQPQH
TRBJ2-3 TRBV7-6 few ASSQQGAPTDTQY
TRBJ1-2 TRBV5-1 - ASSMGSSSYGYT
TRBJ1-5 TRBV6-6 once ASSYFGESNQPQH
TRBJ1-6 TRBV3-1/TRBV3-2 - ASSQAGSPLH
TRBJ2-5 TRBV6-4 - ASKGIPLQGRETQY
TRBJ1-5 TRBV18 - ASSQASGGNQPQH
TRBJ2-2 TRBV11-2 - ASSLSGEGAGELF
TRBJ1-4 TRBV12-5 - ASGSRGRGGGKLF
TRBJ2-1 TRBV15 - ATSTGTANYNEQF
TRBJ1-2 TRBV6-5 few ASSYSGQEVYGYT
TRBJ2-7 TRBV7-2 - ASSLRWASLDSEQY
TRBJ1-2 TRBV6-1 - ASSEAGGGNYGYT